This TCR beta chain derives from a study of blood T cell repertoires in COVID-19. Study-level information: Specimens from acute and convalescent COVID-19 originated in the United States, Italy and Spain.

This clone was recorded only once. In the study's own analysis: Scientists estimated how many nucleated cells there were by amplifying reference gene primers. The repertoire was sequenced with immunoSEQ multiplex PCR; TCRdb's copy has only in-frame clones and lacks some. V, J and clone size reflect that table, while D and trimming were determined from the DNA. The sample records 50,000 to 70,000 clones, 75% to 95% being singletons. The germline V gene encodes CDR1 SGHTA and CDR2 FQGNSA. This CDR3 region has 14 residues. The V and J ends lost 5 bases and 2 bases respectively, with 10 bases between them.

V and J are TRBV7-2 and TRBJ1-5; D is ambiguous. This TCR was sampled from a woman aged 80 or over with active COVID-19. Sequenced sample: peripheral blood. The CDR3 DNA reads as TGTGCCAGCAGCAGCATGGCGGGCAATCAGCCCCAGCATTTT. Its translation is CASSSMAGNQPQHF.